Each of the 22 T cell receptor beta chains below was sequenced from the same sample in a study of early stage breast cancer tumors. Assay: immunoSEQ multiplex PCR; the TCRdb copy retains only in-frame clones and omits some. The table shows roughly 40,000 clones, with around 70% occurring only once. The sample consisted of blood. These receptors came from a person in their fifties or sixties with breast cancer.

This sequence joins TRBV5-1 and TRBJ2-7; 13 bases are a match to TRBD2. Germline CDR1 and CDR2: SGHRS and YFSETQ. The CDR3 covers 15 residues. V lost 4 bases to trimming and J lost 2 bases; unmatched junction nucleotides: 3. CDR3: CASSRGLAGPYEQYF. CDR3 bases: TGCGCCAGCAGCAGGGGACTAGCGGGACCCTACGAGCAGTACTTC.

This chain connects TRBV7-2 to TRBJ2-3; TRBD2 matches at 9 bases. Germline V CDR1 and CDR2: SGHTA, FQGNSA. CDR3 length: 18 residues. J lost 5 bases, V lost 0 bases, and 12 bases had no gene match. The CDR3 loop reads CASSLALRGGGAEDTQYF. DNA of the CDR3: TGTGCCAGCAGCTTAGCGCTGAGGGGCGGGGGGGCCGAAGATACGCAGTATTTT.

J is TRBJ2-5 and V is TRBV19, with D perhaps matching TRBD1 (6 bases). Per the germline V gene, CDR1 is LNHDA and CDR2 is SQIVND (reference sequence). V was trimmed by 4 bases and J by 7 bases, leaving 22 bases between them. The CDR3 contains 16 residues. The CDR3 bases are TGTGCCAGTAGTACAATATTGACAGGCCTGCAACGGACCCAGTACTTC. It yields the protein CASSTILTGLQRTQYF.

This chain links TRBV4-1 with TRBJ1-5; no reliable D call. CDR1 is MGHRA and CDR2 is YSYEKL in the germline V gene. CDR3 length: 15 residues. V lost 0 bases and J lost 7, with 13 bases in between. The CDR3 sequence is CASSQETSPRQPQHF. CDR3 nucleotides: TGCGCCAGCAGCCAAGAAACGAGCCCACGGCAGCCCCAGCATTTT.

The chain recombines TRBV2 with TRBJ2-3; TRBD1 might be the D (5 bases). V dropped 1 base and J dropped 7 bases, with 15 bases sitting between them. The CDR3 covers 15 residues. From germline, CDR1 is SNHLY and CDR2 FYNNEI. In DNA form, the CDR3 reads TGTGCCAGCAGTGAAGTAGGCAGGGTTTCCCATACGCAGTATTTT. This codes for CASSEVGRVSHTQYF.

This chain links TRBV5-1 with TRBJ2-7; TRBD2 matches 13 bases. The length of the CDR3 is 16 residues. J lost 0 bases, V lost 4 bases, and 4 bases had no gene match. Germline V gene sequence: CDR1 SGHRS, CDR2 YFSETQ. CDR3 DNA sequence: TGCGCCAGCAGCGGTGGGACTAGCGGGGCCTCCTACGAGCAGTACTTC. This encodes CASSGGTSGASYEQYF.

This clone was recorded a few times. One junction end does not reproduce the germline sequence, and a read error may be involved. V gene TRBV7-9 combines with J gene TRBJ1-1; perhaps TRBD1 as D (5 bases). CDR1 is SEHNR and CDR2 is FQNEAQ in the germline V gene (reference sequence). This CDR3 has 15 residues. The CDR3 loop is CASSKGGGGNAEAFF. The CDR3 nucleotides read TGTGCCAGCAGCAAAGGCGGCGGGGGGAACGCTGAAGCTTTCTTT.

The chain couples TRBV2 to TRBJ2-2; D unclear. Trimming stripped 3 bases from V and 4 bases from J, with 6 bases between. The CDR3 has 13 residues. Per the germline V gene, CDR1 is SNHLY and CDR2 is FYNNEI. CDR3 loop: CASSEFSTGELFF. The CDR3 DNA sequence: TGTGCCAGCAGTGAGTTTAGCACCGGGGAGCTGTTTTTT.

The rearrangement links TRBV28 to TRBJ1-1; TRBD1 aligns across 8 bases. Germline V gives CDR1 MDHEN, CDR2 SYDVKM. The CDR3 runs 14 residues. V lost 2 bases to trimming and J lost 6 bases; unmatched junction nucleotides: 5. The CDR3 DNA follows: TGTGCCAGCAGTTTAGAACAGGGGGGAGCTGAAGCTTTCTTT. It yields the protein CASSLEQGGAEAFF.

This chain connects TRBV5-4 to TRBJ2-5; D is possibly TRBD1 (5 bases). The CDR3 consists of 14 residues. Germline V gives CDR1 SGHNT, CDR2 YYREEE (reference sequence). V was trimmed by 1 base and J by 5 bases, leaving 12 bases between them. The DNA of the CDR3 is TGTGCCAGCAGCTTGTCGCAGGCAGGGGAGACCCAGTACTTC. Amino acids: CASSLSQAGETQYF.

The chain recombines TRBV18 with TRBJ2-1; TRBD2 matches 8 bases. The junction had 9 bases not matched to a gene; V was cut back by 10 bases and J by 4 bases. CDR1 and CDR2 from the germline V gene are KGHSH and LQKENI. CDR3 size: 14 residues. The CDR3 loop is CATPPRGGYNEQFF. CDR3 coding DNA: TGTGCCACCCCCCCCCGGGGGGGGTACAATGAGCAGTTCTTC.

V gene TRBV5-4 combines with J gene TRBJ1-2; D call uncertain. This CDR3 is 14 amino acids long. Trimming stripped 6 bases from V and 4 bases from J, with 16 bases between. Germline CDR1 is SGHNT and CDR2 is YYREEE (reference sequence). CDR3 DNA: TGTGCCAGCAACTCTTTTTCGGTTGGCTATGGCTACACCTTC. This gives the protein CASNSFSVGYGYTF.

This chain links TRBV6-1 with TRBJ2-1; 7 positions match TRBD2. The germline gives CDR1 MNHNS, CDR2 SASEGT. The CDR3 has 17 residues. V trimming: 4 bases; J trimming: 0 bases; junction bases outside the gene matches: 9. The CDR3, as DNA: TGTGCCAGCAGTGGGGGGGGAGTAGGACACTCCTACAATGAGCAGTTCTTC. Its protein product is CASSGGGVGHSYNEQFF.

This rearrangement joins TRBV9 to TRBJ2-7, with 8 nucleotides matching TRBD1. The germline CDR1 and CDR2 sequences are SGDLS and YYNGEE. The CDR3 is 15 residues long. Germline trimming cut 3 bases from V and 0 bases from J; bases unmatched to any gene: 5. The CDR3 bases are TGTGCCAGCAGCGCTCGGACAGGGAGCTCCTACGAGCAGTACTTC. Protein: CASSARTGSSYEQYF.

The V and J genes are TRBV7-2 and TRBJ1-1; 8 bases line up with TRBD1. CDR1 is SGHTA, CDR2 FQGNSA, per germline. The CDR3 contains 16 residues. Trimming cost V 6 bases and J 4 bases; bases outside gene matches: 13. CDR3 DNA sequence: TGTGCCAGCAGGATAGGAGCGGCAGGGGGCGCCACTGAAGCTTTCTTT. Its protein product is CASRIGAAGGATEAFF.

The genes are TRBV10-2 and TRBJ1-1, with D unresolved. This CDR3 has 11 residues. Between the trimmed V and J ends, which lost 11 bases and 4 bases, there was a span of 11 bases. The germline V gene encodes CDR1 WSHSY and CDR2 SAAADI. In nucleotides, the CDR3 is TGCGCCGTCCATTCGGGCACTGAAGCTTTCTTT. This codes for CAVHSGTEAFF.

V and J are TRBV4-1 and TRBJ2-3; D remains unclear. V shed 0 bases and J shed 3 bases, with 7 bases lying between them. The CDR3 covers 14 residues. CDR1 and CDR2 (germline): MGHRA, YSYEKL. The CDR3 loop is CASSQDPRTDTQYF. CDR3 sequence (DNA): TGCGCCAGCAGCCAAGATCCGAGGACAGATACGCAGTATTTT.

The chain has TRBV18 and TRBJ1-5, with D tentatively TRBD1 (6 bases). V lost 4 bases and J 4 bases, leaving 17 bases between the germline ends. Germline assignment: CDR1 KGHSH and CDR2 LQKENI. The CDR3 extends over 16 amino acids. The CDR3 nucleotides read TGTGCCAGCTCACAACAGGGATCGGGGCTTAATCAGCCCCAGCATTTT. Residues: CASSQQGSGLNQPQHF.

The V gene is TRBV14, the J gene TRBJ2-1; D call uncertain. Germline CDR1 reads SGHDN; CDR2 reads FVKESK. The CDR3 covers 18 residues. V gave up 0 bases and J gave up 0 bases, with 15 bases separating them. CDR3 protein: CASSQEFGRPSSYNEQFF. CDR3 DNA sequence: TGTGCCAGCAGCCAAGAATTTGGCAGGCCGAGCTCCTACAATGAGCAGTTCTTC.

The V and J genes are TRBV2 and TRBJ2-1, with a tentative D call TRBD2 (5 bases). The CDR3 extends over 13 amino acids. In germline, CDR1 is SNHLY, CDR2 FYNNEI. Trimming left V 4 bases short and J 5 bases short, with 9 bases between. The CDR3 DNA reads as TGTGCCAGCAGTGGCCTAGCCAACAATGAGCAGTTCTTC. Translation: CASSGLANNEQFF.

This clone occurred a few times. V and J are TRBV27 and TRBJ2-7; D might be TRBD2 (5 bases). Germline V gene sequence: CDR1 MNHEY, CDR2 SMNVEV (reference sequence). The length of the CDR3 is 14 residues. V gave up 4 bases and J gave up 4 bases, with 14 bases separating them. CDR3: CASSYVDSRYEQYV. For the CDR3, the DNA is TGTGCCAGCAGTTATGTGGACTCACGATACGAGCAGTACGTC.

The chain couples TRBV6-1 to TRBJ2-3, with 13 bases identical to TRBD2. Trimming took 6 bases from V and 1 from J; bases not matched to a gene: 1. This CDR3 has 15 residues. Germline lookup yields CDR1 MNHNS and CDR2 SASEGT. The CDR3 here is CASRLAGGRTDTQYF. The CDR3 bases are TGTGCCAGCAGACTAGCGGGGGGGCGCACAGATACGCAGTATTTT.